These 29 T cell receptor beta chains originate from one sample sequenced in a study of vaccination and CD4 T cells after COVID-19. No antigen has been identified for these receptors. As for treatment: approximately 9-day PBMC culture with coronavirus spike peptide pools or control peptides (ViraFEST assay). At the Johns Hopkins FTIC core, DNA taken from cultured CD4+ T cells was sequenced by way of the Oncomine TCR Beta short-read assay. TCRdb fed the PCR reads into MiXCR, producing one record per CDR3 protein. The sample has 15,000 or so distinct CDR3 sequences, approximately 53% seen once. Sequenced input: CD4+ T cells from blood, cultured in vitro. The receptors originated from a human donor who had recovered from COVID-19.

This chain links TRBV27 with TRBJ1-5; weak D call: TRBD1 (6 bases). The germline gives CDR1 MNHEY, CDR2 SMNVEV (reference sequence). V dropped 7 bases and J dropped 9 bases, with 13 bases sitting between them. This CDR3 comprises 12 residues. The CDR3 coding sequence is TGTGCCAGCAAGACAGGTGGGAGGCCCCAGCATTTT. This codes for CASKTGGRPQHF.

This clonotype was detected only once. The chain joins TRBV7-2 to TRBJ1-1; 8 bases agree with TRBD1. The CDR3 is made up of 13 amino acids. Losses at the gene ends were 5 bases for V and 4 bases for J; bases not matched to a gene: 3. Germline CDR1 and CDR2: SGHTA and FQGNSA. The CDR3 loop is CASSDRGPTEAFF. CDR3 DNA sequence: TGTGCCAGCAGCGACAGGGGACCCACTGAAGCTTTCTTT.

This chain joins TRBV20-1 and TRBJ2-2, with 13 bases matching TRBD2. The V gene's germline CDR1 is DFQATT and CDR2 SNEGSKA (reference sequence). CDR3 length: 20 residues. The V and J ends lost 6 bases and 4 bases, in that order; junction bases with no gene match: 20. CDR3 coding DNA: TGCAGTGCCAGGATGCGGACTAGCGGGAGACGGGACCGGAGCACCGGGGAGCTGTTTTTT. Amino acids: CSARMRTSGRRDRSTGELFF.

The chain recombines TRBV21-1 with TRBJ1-3; the table assigns TRBD1, which was not confirmed against the DNA. TRBV21-1 is termed a pseudogene. The CDR3 contains 14 residues. The CDR3 DNA reads as TGTGCCAGCAGGTTGAGGGGGGGAGGAAACACCATATATTTT. Protein sequence: CASRLRGGGNTIYF.

The rearrangement joins TRBV27 to TRBJ1-1; a weak D match, TRBD1 (5 bases). Germline CDR1 and CDR2: MNHEY and SMNVEV (reference sequence). Between the trimmed V and J ends, which lost 7 bases and 4 bases, there was a span of 13 bases. The CDR3 totals 13 residues. CDR3 in DNA: TGTGCCAGCACCACCCAAGGGGCCACTGAAGCTTTCTTT. Its protein product is CASTTQGATEAFF.

This clonotype was seen more than once but under ten times. The CDR3 region is CASSLDRGSSYNSPLHF. CDR3 DNA sequence: TGTGCCAGCAGCTTAGATCGTGGGAGCTCCTATAATTCACCCCTCCACTTT. The chain employs TRBV11-3 and TRBJ1-6, with D uncertain. CDR1 and CDR2 from the germline V gene are SGHNT and YENEEA. V dropped 0 bases and J dropped 0 bases, with 9 bases sitting between them. The CDR3 has 17 amino acids.

This rearrangement joins TRBV15 to TRBJ1-2, with unresolved D. The CDR3 length is 12 residues. Germline V lookup: CDR1 LNHNV, CDR2 YYDKDF (reference sequence). Trimming cost V 3 bases and J 4 bases, with 6 bases left between them. CDR3 region: CATSSGSYGYTF. The CDR3 DNA is TGTGCCACCAGCAGTGGGAGCTATGGCTACACCTTC.

This clonotype was observed a single time. This chain connects TRBV7-6 to TRBJ2-2; TRBD1 is a possible D gene (6 bases). The CDR3 runs to 16 residues. Trimming left V 5 bases short and J 3 bases short, with 16 bases between. Germline V gene lookup returns CDR1 SGHVS and CDR2 FNYEAQ. The chain's CDR3 is CASSARRGLDTGELFF. The DNA for the CDR3 is TGTGCCAGCAGCGCCCGCAGGGGATTGGACACCGGGGAGCTGTTTTTT.

The chain couples TRBV10-3 to TRBJ2-1; D gene uncertain. CDR3 length: 11 residues. V shed 6 bases and J shed 10 bases, with 10 bases lying between them. Germline V gene data show CDR1 as ENHRY and CDR2 as SYGVKD. This CDR3 reads CAISQDREQFF. The CDR3 DNA follows: TGTGCCATCAGCCAGGATCGGGAGCAGTTCTTC.

This sequence joins TRBV10-3 and TRBJ2-3, with 7 bases identical to TRBD2. In germline, CDR1 is ENHRY, CDR2 SYGVKD. The V gene end was trimmed by 8 bases and the J gene end by 2 bases; junction bases not matched to a gene: 16. The length of the CDR3 is 17 residues. The CDR3 DNA reads as TGTGCCATCCGAAGCATACTGGCGGGAGCAGCCACAGATACGCAGTATTTT. Residues: CAIRSILAGAATDTQYF.

The chain employs TRBV7-2 and TRBJ1-6; unclear D gene. In germline, CDR1 is SGHTA, CDR2 FQGNSA. Trimming cost V 5 bases and J 6 bases, with 8 bases left between them. The CDR3 spans 13 residues. Here the CDR3 DNA reads TGTGCCAGCAGCCTGTCTAGTAATTCACCCCTCCACTTT. Translated, it gives CASSLSSNSPLHF.

The table lists this clonotype with a few counts. V usage is TRBV7-2 and J usage is TRBJ2-3; possibly TRBD1 for D (5 bases). CDR3 length equals 13 residues. V gave up 1 base and J gave up 9 bases, with 11 bases separating them. Germline CDR1 reads SGHTA; CDR2 reads FQGNSA. DNA of the CDR3: TGTGCCAGCAGCTTAGAGGAGACAGTCACGCAGTATTTT. Translation gives CASSLEETVTQYF. The entire variable domain, with the rest obtained from reference TRBV7-2 and TRBJ2-3, is as follows: GAGVSQSPSNKVTEKGKDVELRCDPISGHTALYWYRQSLGQGLEFLIYFQGNSAPDKSGLPSDRFSAERTGGSVSTLTIQRTQQEDSAVYLCASSLEETVTQYFGPGTRLTVL.

The gene calls are TRBV6-2 or TRBV6-3 and TRBJ2-7, with D perhaps matching TRBD1 (5 bases). The CDR3 consists of 15 residues. In germline, CDR1 is MNHEY, CDR2 SVGEGT. Deletions cut 0 bases from V and 3 bases from J, with 12 bases between. The CDR3 sequence is CASSYSNAQGYEQYF. DNA of the CDR3: TGTGCCAGCAGTTACTCGAACGCGCAGGGCTACGAGCAGTACTTC.

This rearrangement joins TRBV11-2 to TRBJ2-1, with 10 bases matching TRBD1. Germline V gives CDR1 SGHAT, CDR2 FQNNGV. Germline trimming cut 1 base from V and 5 bases from J; bases unmatched to any gene: 8. The CDR3 has 17 residues. The CDR3 here is CASSLAGTGDYDNEQFF. CDR3 sequence (DNA): TGTGCCAGCAGCTTAGCGGGGACAGGGGATTATGACAATGAGCAGTTCTTC. The variable domain in full, completed from reference TRBV11-2 and TRBJ2-1, reads EAGVAQSPRYKIIEKRQSVAFWCNPISGHATLYWYQQILGQGPKLLIQFQNNGVVDDSQLPKDRFSAERLKGVDSTLKIQPAKLEDSAVYLCASSLAGTGDYDNEQFFGPGTRLTVL.

V usage is TRBV7-2 and J usage is TRBJ2-3, with D maybe TRBD2 (6 bases). Germline CDR1 and CDR2: SGHTA and FQGNSA. Between the trimmed V and J ends, which lost 5 bases and 1 base, there was a span of 13 bases. This CDR3 is built from 15 residues. The CDR3 DNA is TGTGCCAGCAGCCGGGCGCGCGGGGGCACAGATACGCAGTATTTT. The encoded protein is CASSRARGGTDTQYF. Combining the CDR3 with reference TRBV7-2 and TRBJ2-3 gives the whole variable domain GAGVSQSPSNKVTEKGKDVELRCDPISGHTALYWYRQSLGQGLEFLIYFQGNSAPDKSGLPSDRFSAERTGGSVSTLTIQRTQQEDSAVYLCASSRARGGTDTQYFGPGTRLTVL.

The chain joins TRBV6-2 or TRBV6-3 to TRBJ2-1; the match to TRBD2 covers 8 bases. The CDR3 has 16 amino acids. Germline V gene lookup returns CDR1 MNHEY and CDR2 SVGEGT. J was trimmed by 7 bases and V by 6 bases; bases with no gene match: 14. The CDR3 spells CASSLYERGSWNEQFF. CDR3 nucleotides: TGTGCCAGCAGCCTATATGAGCGGGGGAGTTGGAATGAGCAGTTCTTC.

The chain carries TRBV15 and TRBJ2-1; 13 positions match TRBD2. Losses at the gene ends were 3 bases for V and 5 bases for J; bases not matched to a gene: 7. Germline loops: CDR1 LNHNV, CDR2 YYDKDF (reference sequence). This CDR3 spans 17 amino acids. CDR3 DNA: TGTGCCACCAGCAGGACTAGCGGGGGGCAGATTAACAATGAGCAGTTCTTC. It is translated as CATSRTSGGQINNEQFF.

This clonotype showed up just a few times. J is TRBJ2-7 and V is TRBV6-1; D unresolved. CDR3 size: 13 residues. The germline V gene encodes CDR1 MNHNS and CDR2 SASEGT. Between the trimmed V and J ends, which lost 0 bases and 6 bases, there was a span of 9 bases. The chain's CDR3 is CASSEAEKGEQYF. DNA of the CDR3: TGTGCCAGCAGTGAAGCAGAAAAGGGCGAGCAGTACTTC.

Within the sample, this clonotype is medium-sized (0.01 to 0.1%). The V call is TRBV19, the J call TRBJ2-7; D might be TRBD1 or TRBD2, each matching 6 bases. The CDR3 sequence is 15 residues long. In germline, CDR1 is LNHDA, CDR2 SQIVND (reference sequence). The germline V and J ends were trimmed by 6 bases and 3 bases, with 18 bases remaining between them. CDR3 region: CASSYQQGAGYEQYF. DNA of the CDR3: TGTGCCAGTAGCTACCAACAGGGAGCGGGCTACGAGCAGTACTTC. Based on the CDR3 plus reference TRBV19 and TRBJ2-7, the full variable domain is DGGITQSPKYLFRKEGQNVTLSCEQNLNHDAMYWYRQDPGQGLRLIYYSQIVNDFQKGDIAEGYSVSREKKESFPLTVTSAQKNPTAFYLCASSYQQGAGYEQYFGPGTRLTVT.

This chain uses TRBV30 with TRBJ2-7; D is ambiguous. CDR1 GTSNPN and CDR2 SVGIG come from the germline V gene (reference sequence). The germline V and J ends were trimmed by 4 bases and 4 bases, with 17 bases remaining between them. The CDR3 covers 14 residues. The CDR3, as DNA: TGTGCCTGGACCAGGTCAGGCCCCAATTACGAGCAGTACTTC. Protein product: CAWTRSGPNYEQYF.

The V and J genes are TRBV20-1 and TRBJ2-5, with D possibly being TRBD2 (6 bases). Germline assignment: CDR1 DFQATT and CDR2 SNEGSKA (reference sequence). The CDR3 extends over 13 amino acids. V was pared by 3 bases and J by 7 bases, with 15 bases between. The CDR3 reads CSARKGRGRTQYF. The CDR3 nucleotides read TGCAGTGCTAGGAAGGGGCGGGGACGGACCCAGTACTTC.

This clonotype occurred a few times. The chain couples TRBV29-1 to TRBJ1-2; 9 nucleotides line up with TRBD1. CDR1 SQVTM and CDR2 ANQGSEA come from the germline V gene. This CDR3 region has 10 residues. In nucleotides, the CDR3 is TGCAGGACAGGGGGGGGCGGCTACACCTTC. Protein product: CRTGGGGYTF. Based on the CDR3 plus reference TRBV29-1 and TRBJ1-2, the full variable domain is SAVISQKPSRDICQRGTSLTIQCQVDSQVTMMFWYRQQPGQSLTLIATANQGSEATYESGFVIDKFPISRPNLTFSTLTVSNMSPEDSSIYLCRTGGGGYTFGSGTRLTVV.

The V and J genes are TRBV10-3 and TRBJ1-2, with a weak D call TRBD1 (6 bases). V was pared by 10 bases and J by 1 base, with 10 bases between. The CDR3 is made up of 12 amino acids. Per the germline V gene, CDR1 is ENHRY and CDR2 is SYGVKD. The CDR3 nucleotides read TGTGCCAGCACAGGGAATAACTATGGCTACACCTTC. Its protein is CASTGNNYGYTF.

The chain joins TRBV3-1 to TRBJ1-2; 10 nucleotides line up with TRBD1. The germline CDR1 and CDR2 sequences are LGHDT and YNNKEL (reference sequence). The CDR3 sequence is 13 residues long. Trimming at V came to 5 bases and at J to 8 bases, leaving 5 bases not matched to a gene. Written as DNA, the CDR3 is TGTGCCAGCAGCGAGGGGACAGGGGAAGGCTACACCTTC. Translated: CASSEGTGEGYTF.

This clonotype showed up just a few times. The chain recombines TRBV7-9 with TRBJ2-3; 8 nucleotides align to TRBD2. This CDR3 comprises 16 residues. The V gene's germline CDR1 is SEHNR and CDR2 FQNEAQ (reference sequence). V lost 1 base to trimming and J lost 0 bases; unmatched junction nucleotides: 3. CDR3 coding DNA: TGTGCCAGCAGCTTAGGACTAGCGTCAAGCACAGATACGCAGTATTTT. It is translated as CASSLGLASSTDTQYF.

A single count supports this clonotype. At one end the junction does not follow the germline gene, possibly because of a read error. The chain uses TRBV7-7 and TRBJ2-5, with D maybe TRBD2 (6 bases). The CDR3 length is 14 residues. Germline loops: CDR1 SSHAT, CDR2 FNYEAQ (reference sequence). CDR3 sequence reads: CASSLAAGQETQYF. DNA for the CDR3: TGTGCTAGCAGCTTAGCGGCAGGCCAAGAGACCCAGTACTTC.

This clonotype is medium-sized. This sequence joins TRBV20-1 and TRBJ2-2; TRBD2 is a possible D gene (5 bases). The CDR3 runs to 15 residues. The germline gives CDR1 DFQATT, CDR2 SNEGSKA (reference sequence). Deletions cut 6 bases from V and 5 bases from J, with 19 bases between. The CDR3 reads CSALMVTPGTGELFF. The CDR3 nucleotides are TGCAGTGCCCTCATGGTTACCCCGGGAACCGGGGAGCTGTTTTTT.

This clonotype appeared a few times. The CDR3 DNA reads as TGTGCCAGTACCCCGGGGACAGGGTTTCGGTATGGCTACACCTTC. This translates into CASTPGTGFRYGYTF. The chain is built from TRBV19 and TRBJ1-2, with 9 nucleotides matching TRBD1. CDR3 length: 15 amino acids. Germline values: CDR1 LNHDA, CDR2 SQIVND (reference sequence). With 7 bases clipped from V and 5 bases from J, the junction kept 11 bases outside the gene matches.

The V call is TRBV12-3 or TRBV12-4, the J call TRBJ2-3; TRBD2 might be the D (7 bases). Trimming shortened V by 1 base and J by 0 bases, and 17 bases separated the two germline ends. The CDR3 has 18 residues. The CDR3 region has the DNA TGTGCCAGCAGTTTAGAGGGGGGGAATATTCTAAGCACAGATACGCAGTATTTT. Translation gives CASSLEGGNILSTDTQYF.